A single sample is the source of the 23 T cell receptor beta chains below, sequenced in a study of post-analysis software for immune sequencing data (dated by TCRdb to between 2014 and 2016). Library prep was done by PCR. The instrument was an Illumina HiSeq 2500. To reduce PCR and sequencing biases, unique molecular identifiers were incorporated into the TCR beta cDNA libraries. The raw public reads went through TCRdb reprocessing: fastp at Q25, MiXCR clone calling, in-frame beta chains kept. Each CDR3 protein appears once, grouped with its most common genes and DNA. The sample includes a few hundred thousand distinct CDR3 sequences, with 35% to 40% observed a single time. The ten top clones hold less than 6% of the sample. Their target antigens are unknown. What the work shows at the level of the full study, not this receptor alone: Patients showed significantly higher frequencies than controls for roughly five TRBV segments, among them TRBV5-6, TRBV5-1 and TRBV20-1.

Material: blood. The origin of the receptors is a girl under 18 with multiple sclerosis.

In this sample, this clonotype turned up many times. The chain joins TRBV20-1 to TRBJ1-4; D ambiguous. The ends were cut back, 0 bases at V and 3 bases at J, with 11 bases in the middle. From germline, CDR1 is DFQATT and CDR2 SNEGSKA (reference sequence). There are 15 residues in the CDR3. The CDR3, as DNA: TGCAGTGCTAGAGATCGGCAGACCTCTAATGAAAAACTGTTTTTT. Protein product: CSARDRQTSNEKLFF.

The chain employs TRBV2 and TRBJ1-1; TRBD1 is a possible D gene (5 bases). With 6 bases removed from V and 0 bases from J, the gap between germline ends came to 11 bases. The V gene's germline CDR1 is SNHLY and CDR2 FYNNEI. This CDR3 has 14 residues. The CDR3 sequence: CASRQQALNTEAFF. The CDR3 DNA sequence: TGTGCCAGCAGACAACAGGCCCTGAACACTGAAGCTTTCTTT.

This clonotype was seen repeatedly, ten times or more. The chain links TRBV11-2 to TRBJ2-6; TRBD2 matches at 14 bases. CDR3 length: 21 residues. J lost 0 bases, V lost 6 bases, and 13 bases had no gene match. Germline lookup yields CDR1 SGHAT and CDR2 FQNNGV. CDR3 sequence (DNA): TGTGCCAGCAGACCAGGACTAGCGGGAGGTACCGGGTACTCTGGGGCCAACGTCCTGACTTTC. Amino acids: CASRPGLAGGTGYSGANVLTF.

The V gene is TRBV11-2, the J gene TRBJ2-7; a possible D gene is TRBD2 (6 bases). With 5 bases removed from V and 0 bases from J, the gap between germline ends came to 17 bases. The CDR3 extends over 16 amino acids. Per germline, CDR1 SGHAT and CDR2 FQNNGV. The CDR3 DNA follows: TGTGCCAGCAGCGCCCACGGGGGATTTATCTCCTACGAGCAGTACTTC. It codes for CASSAHGGFISYEQYF.

This clonotype was seen ten or more times. In DNA form, the CDR3 reads TGTGCCAGCAGCCAAGGGCAGGGCTACGAGCAGTACTTC. Its translation: CASSQGQGYEQYF. The chain links TRBV3-1 to TRBJ2-7; TRBD1 is a possible D gene (5 bases). Germline V gene lookup returns CDR1 LGHDT and CDR2 YNNKEL (reference sequence). This CDR3 has 13 residues. Trimming stripped 1 base from V and 3 bases from J, with 7 bases between.

The chain carries TRBV3-1 and TRBJ2-3, with TRBD1 as a possible D gene (6 bases). Germline CDR1 reads LGHDT; CDR2 reads YNNKEL (reference sequence). With 3 bases removed from V and 5 bases from J, the gap between germline ends came to 9 bases. This CDR3 comprises 13 residues. Here the CDR3 reads CASSHGGGDTQYF. The CDR3 coding sequence is TGTGCCAGCAGCCATGGGGGCGGAGATACGCAGTATTTT.

This clonotype was picked up many times. This chain connects TRBV7-8 to TRBJ1-1; no clear D. Trimming pared 5 bases from V and 5 bases from J, leaving 9 bases between. Germline V gene lookup returns CDR1 SGHVS and CDR2 FQNEAQ. The CDR3 runs 12 residues. The CDR3 is CASSPRVTEAFF. CDR3 DNA sequence: TGTGCCAGCAGCCCTAGGGTGACTGAAGCTTTCTTT.

This clonotype has a count of ten or more. V usage is TRBV7-9 and J usage is TRBJ2-1, with D possibly matching TRBD1 (5 bases). Trimming removed 4 bases at V and 1 base at J, with 14 bases between. Germline CDR1 reads SEHNR; CDR2 reads FQNEAQ (reference sequence). This CDR3 is built from 16 residues. In nucleotides, the CDR3 is TGTGCCAGCAGCTCTACTTTAAAGGGGTCCTACAATGAGCAGTTCTTC. Translation: CASSSTLKGSYNEQFF.

This clonotype was detected ten times or more. The chain uses TRBV5-1 and TRBJ2-3; 13 bases fit TRBD2. Germline CDR1 reads SGHRS; CDR2 reads YFSETQ. Germline trimming cut 1 base from V and 5 bases from J; bases unmatched to any gene: 10. The CDR3 length is 18 residues. CDR3 sequence reads: CASSLLGTSGISKDTQYF. In nucleotides, the CDR3 is TGCGCCAGCAGCTTGTTAGGGACTAGCGGGATTTCGAAAGATACGCAGTATTTT.

V is TRBV2 and J is TRBJ2-2, with 10 bases matching TRBD2. With 8 bases clipped from V and 1 base from J, the junction kept 4 bases outside the gene matches. Germline V gene lookup returns CDR1 SNHLY and CDR2 FYNNEI. The CDR3 has 15 residues. The CDR3 spells CASGRTSGNTGELFF. The CDR3 nucleotides are TGTGCCAGCGGGAGGACTAGCGGGAACACCGGGGAGCTGTTTTTT.

The table lists this clonotype with a few counts. The chain is built from TRBV2 and TRBJ2-1, with TRBD2 matching 9 bases. CDR1 SNHLY and CDR2 FYNNEI come from the germline V gene. The CDR3 extends over 15 amino acids. The trim removed 2 bases at V and 6 bases at J, leaving 5 bases unmatched. CDR3 sequence: CASSERGLARNEQFF. DNA of the CDR3: TGTGCCAGCAGTGAACGCGGACTAGCGCGCAATGAGCAGTTCTTC.

The rearrangement joins TRBV20-1 to TRBJ1-1; possible D gene TRBD1, 5 bases. With 0 bases removed from V and 5 bases from J, the gap between germline ends came to 19 bases. Per germline, CDR1 DFQATT and CDR2 SNEGSKA (reference sequence). CDR3 length: 16 amino acids. The CDR3 DNA reads TGCAGTGCTAGAGACCCGTGGGTGGGGCAAGGGACTGAAGCTTTCTTT. Its translation: CSARDPWVGQGTEAFF.

A few counts support this clonotype. CDR3 protein: CASRRLISSTDTQYF. CDR3 nucleotides: TGTGCCAGCAGGAGACTGATTTCTAGCACAGATACGCAGTATTTT. This chain connects TRBV2 to TRBJ2-3; D unclear. CDR3 size: 15 residues. V was pared by 6 bases and J by 0 bases, with 13 bases between. Germline V gene lookup returns CDR1 SNHLY and CDR2 FYNNEI.

This clonotype was recorded at least ten times. The chain combines TRBV7-2 with TRBJ2-1; 10 bases map to TRBD1. The ends lost 5 bases at V and 4 bases at J; junction bases unmatched: 8. This CDR3 has 16 amino acids. Germline loops: CDR1 SGHTA, CDR2 FQGNSA. CDR3 DNA: TGTGCCAGCAGCCCCGACGCGGGACAGGGGTACAATGAGCAGTTCTTC. It codes for CASSPDAGQGYNEQFF.

The chain joins TRBV5-1 to TRBJ1-2; no reliable D call. CDR1 and CDR2 from the germline V gene are SGHRS and YFSETQ. The CDR3 is 14 amino acids. V dropped 6 bases and J dropped 3 bases, with 15 bases sitting between them. The CDR3 sequence: CASKEPGSDYGYTF. The CDR3 nucleotides read TGCGCCAGCAAGGAACCGGGGTCGGACTATGGCTACACCTTC.

The rearrangement links TRBV20-1 to TRBJ1-3, with no clear D. Germline lookup yields CDR1 DFQATT and CDR2 SNEGSKA (reference sequence). The CDR3 has 15 amino acids. Trimming took 3 bases from V and 0 from J, leaving 12 bases between them. The CDR3 DNA is TGCAGTGCTAGTACGGCGAGAGGCTCTGGAAACACCATATATTTT. Its protein is CSASTARGSGNTIYF.

This clonotype was counted ten times or more. The J gene is TRBJ2-5, the V gene TRBV4-1; TRBD1 aligns across 8 bases. Germline CDR1 MGHRA, CDR2 YSYEKL. The trim removed 0 bases at V and 5 bases at J, leaving 2 bases unmatched. This CDR3 contains 14 residues. The CDR3 sequence is CASSQDRGRETQYF. CDR3 nucleotides: TGCGCCAGCAGCCAAGACAGGGGGCGGGAGACCCAGTACTTC.

This chain links TRBV27 with TRBJ2-3; D is unclear. V was clipped by 5 bases and J by 3 bases, with 18 bases between them. The CDR3 length is 16 residues. Germline V gene lookup returns CDR1 MNHEY and CDR2 SMNVEV (reference sequence). The CDR3 nucleotides read TGTGCCAGCAGTCCCCGAGTAGGAAGGTTTACAGATACGCAGTATTTT. This gives the protein CASSPRVGRFTDTQYF.

The sample holds a few counts of this clonotype. V usage is TRBV5-1 and J usage is TRBJ1-1; possible D gene TRBD1, 6 bases. V was pared by 2 bases and J by 3 bases, with 11 bases between. The length of the CDR3 is 14 residues. Germline CDR1 reads SGHRS; CDR2 reads YFSETQ. The DNA of the CDR3 is TGCGCCAGCAGCTTCTTTGGGGGCGACACTGAAGCTTTCTTT. It codes for CASSFFGGDTEAFF.

This clonotype has just a few counts. The chain links TRBV7-3 to TRBJ2-2, with D hard to call. V was shortened by 0 bases and J by 3 bases, with 8 bases between the two germline ends. CDR1 SGHTA and CDR2 FQGTGA come from the germline V gene. The CDR3 loop spans 15 amino acids. The CDR3 DNA follows: TGTGCCAGCAGCTTAACTTTGGCAGACACCGGGGAGCTGTTTTTT. It specifies CASSLTLADTGELFF.

The chain uses TRBV20-1 and TRBJ2-1, with 7 bases fitting TRBD1. After removal of 6 bases from V and 1 base from J, the junction contained 9 bases not matched to a gene. Germline V lookup: CDR1 DFQATT, CDR2 SNEGSKA (reference sequence). The CDR3 covers 15 residues. CDR3 coding DNA: TGCAGTGCCAGACGGGACAGAATATCCTACAATGAGCAGTTCTTC. It codes for CSARRDRISYNEQFF.

The J gene is TRBJ1-1, the V gene TRBV15; D is uncertain. This CDR3 is 18 amino acids long. V was shortened by 0 bases and J by 2 bases, with 19 bases between the two germline ends. Germline V lookup: CDR1 LNHNV, CDR2 YYDKDF (reference sequence). CDR3 amino acids: CATSRDRGGRGQNTEAFF. The CDR3 DNA is TGTGCCACCAGCAGAGATCGCGGCGGGCGAGGTCAAAACACTGAAGCTTTCTTT.

As to this clonotype: One base away lies a much larger clone, so this may be a sequencing read error. The gene calls are TRBV6-6 and TRBJ1-1; the D gene is possibly TRBD1 (5 bases). Trimming took off 8 bases at V and 4 bases at J, with 11 bases between the two ends. This CDR3 spans 12 amino acids. Germline V lookup: CDR1 MNHNY, CDR2 SVGAGI (reference sequence). The DNA of the CDR3 is TGTGCCAGCCCCTCAGGGAGCACTGAAGCTTTCTTT. Translated, it gives CASPSGSTEAFF.